This is a list of T cell receptor beta chains from one sample in a study of blood T cell repertoires in COVID-19. Some clones are missing from TCRdb's copy, which holds only in-frame ones; the method was immunoSEQ multiplex PCR. The sample shows 250,000 to 350,000 clones, 90% of them seen only once. The sample was peripheral blood. The receptors originated from a woman aged 45 to 65 with COVID-19, enrolled during active disease. Each CDR3 is given with its conserved first and last residue. Each record gives: D gene, clone size, J gene, V gene, CDR3 DNA, CDR3 protein. A D gene is named only where the DNA matches it firmly. Clone size appears in some rows only: once, few, many, or a class for an expanded clone.

D: .; size: .; J: TRBJ1-4; V: TRBV3-1/TRBV3-2; DNA: TGTGCCAGCAGCCAAGATTTAGGAGGAGAAAAACTGTTTTTT; CDR3: CASSQDLGGEKLFF
D: TRBD1; size: .; J: TRBJ1-1; V: TRBV3-1/TRBV3-2; DNA: TGTGCCAGCAGGGTAGGGGGCGCGAACACTGAAGCTTTCTTT; CDR3: CASRVGGANTEAFF
D: .; size: few; J: TRBJ2-3; V: TRBV19; DNA: TGTGCCAGTAGGTCCCAGGGACATCCCAGGGCAGATACGCAGTATTTT; CDR3: CASRSQGHPRADTQYF
D: TRBD1; size: .; J: TRBJ1-2; V: TRBV5-6; DNA: TGTGCCAGCAGCCCCGGGACAGGGGGCCGCTACACCTTC; CDR3: CASSPGTGGRYTF
D: .; size: .; J: TRBJ1-2; V: TRBV10-3; DNA: TGTGCCATCAGTGAGTCATGGGGGGGGTCCCCCTATGGCTACACCTTC; CDR3: CAISESWGGSPYGYTF
D: .; size: .; J: TRBJ2-1; V: TRBV11-3; DNA: TGTGCCAGCAGCTTAGGGGAGGTGGCCTACAATGAGCAGTTCTTC; CDR3: CASSLGEVAYNEQFF
D: .; size: .; J: TRBJ1-1; V: TRBV28; DNA: TGTGCCAGCAGTTTGAACCCCCCAGGGGCCGTGGGGATGAACACTGAAGCTTTCTTT; CDR3: CASSLNPPGAVGMNTEAFF
D: TRBD1; size: .; J: TRBJ2-7; V: TRBV7-8; DNA: TGTGCCAGCAGCTCCCTCTGGGACAGCAGCGCGTACGAGCAGTACTTC; CDR3: CASSSLWDSSAYEQYF
D: .; size: .; J: TRBJ2-3; V: TRBV6-6; DNA: TGTGCCAGCAGTACCTTTCTAGGGGCGCCCACAGATACGCAGTATTTT; CDR3: CASSTFLGAPTDTQYF
D: .; size: .; J: TRBJ1-2; V: TRBV19; DNA: TGTGCCAGTAGTAGACAACGAGGGGGTATACACTATGGCTACACCTTC; CDR3: CASSRQRGGIHYGYTF
D: .; size: .; J: TRBJ2-5; V: TRBV7-8; DNA: TGTGCCAGCAGCGCTCGAAGGAGACAAGAGACCCAGTACTTC; CDR3: CASSARRRQETQYF
D: TRBD2; size: .; J: TRBJ2-3; V: TRBV7-8; DNA: TGTGCCAGCAGCTTAGATACTAGCGGGAGGGATAGAGATACGCAGTATTTT; CDR3: CASSLDTSGRDRDTQYF
D: .; size: .; J: TRBJ2-3; V: TRBV9; DNA: TGTGCCAGCAGCCCCCGGGCAGGGATGGTTGCAGATACGCAGTATTTT; CDR3: CASSPRAGMVADTQYF
D: TRBD2; size: .; J: TRBJ2-3; V: TRBV2; DNA: TGTGCCAGCGAGTTAGCGGGAGAGACAGATACGCAGTATTTT; CDR3: CASELAGETDTQYF
D: .; size: .; J: TRBJ1-1; V: TRBV5-4; DNA: TGTGCCAGCAGCTTGGTAGGTAGCGGGAACACTGAAGCTTTCTTT; CDR3: CASSLVGSGNTEAFF
D: TRBD1; size: .; J: TRBJ1-1; V: TRBV6-6; DNA: TGTGCCAGTCGTAAGACAGGGGGCGGCACTGAAGCTTTCTTT; CDR3: CASRKTGGGTEAFF
D: TRBD1; size: .; J: TRBJ1-3; V: TRBV24-1; DNA: TGTGCCACCAGTCCTCCGGGACAGGGCCCACCCGTCTCTGGAAACACCATATATTTT; CDR3: CATSPPGQGPPVSGNTIYF
D: TRBD1; size: .; J: TRBJ2-2; V: TRBV2; DNA: TGTGCCAGCAGTGGGGACAGCTACACCGGGGAGCTGTTTTTT; CDR3: CASSGDSYTGELFF